Following are 8 T cell receptor beta chains from one sample sequenced in a study of T cell responses to AZD1222 COVID-19 vaccine (dated by TCRdb to about 2021). Receptor libraries were prepared by the immunoSEQ multiplex PCR assay. Not all clones reach the TCRdb copy of this immuneACCESS table, which keeps in-frame sequences only. Checked studies attribute under half of the gap to unresolved V genes and leave the rest unexplained. The sample records about 150,000 clones, just over 90% of which are singletons. The top ten hold approximately 2% of the sample. Taken with the paper, the label for time point translates to: baseline before first vaccination. Sequenced material: peripheral blood, taken on day 0 of AZD1222 vaccination. The origin of the receptors is an adult in good health.

J is TRBJ1-1 and V is TRBV12-5, with unresolved D. Trimming stripped 1 base from V and 3 bases from J, with 3 bases between. The CDR3 totals 12 residues. Germline V gene sequence: CDR1 LGHNT, CDR2 FRNRAP. CDR3 DNA: TGTGCTAGTGGTTTGGGATACACTGAAGCTTTCTTT. This encodes CASGLGYTEAFF.

The chain combines TRBV21-1 with TRBJ1-5. TRBV21-1 is flagged as a pseudogene. This CDR3 has 16 amino acids. The CDR3: CASSNFPPSSNQPQHF. In DNA form, the CDR3 reads TGTGCCAGCAGCAATTTTCCCCCTAGCAGCAATCAGCCCCAGCATTTT.

The chain has TRBV9 and TRBJ2-3; TRBD2 is a possible D gene (7 bases). With 0 bases removed from V and 6 bases from J, the gap between germline ends came to 17 bases. The CDR3 has 16 residues. Germline values: CDR1 SGDLS, CDR2 YYNGEE. Here the CDR3 DNA reads TGTGCCAGCAGCGTAGCGTGGGGGGGGCGCTTGGATACGCAGTATTTT. It yields the protein CASSVAWGGRLDTQYF.

CDR3 amino acids: CASSLATGSGQPQHF. As DNA, the CDR3 is TGTGCCAGCAGCTTAGCTACAGGGTCCGGTCAGCCCCAGCATTTT. The gene calls are TRBV7-2 and TRBJ1-5; possible D gene TRBD1, 6 bases. The CDR3 covers 15 residues. Germline assignment: CDR1 SGHTA and CDR2 FQGNSA. The V and J ends lost 0 bases and 6 bases respectively, with 12 bases between them.

The J gene is TRBJ1-1, the V gene TRBV28, with D possibly matching TRBD1 (5 bases). V lost 6 bases, J lost 9 bases, and 17 bases lay in between. Per the germline V gene, CDR1 is MDHEN and CDR2 is SYDVKM. The CDR3 loop spans 13 amino acids. This CDR3 reads CASSRVGRDQAFF. The CDR3, as DNA: TGTGCCAGCAGCCGAGTCGGCAGGGATCAAGCTTTCTTT.

This chain joins TRBV5-4 and TRBJ2-1; D is unclear. The germline V and J ends were trimmed by 4 bases and 6 bases, with 8 bases remaining between them. CDR1 and CDR2 (germline): SGHNT, YYREEE (reference sequence). The CDR3 length is 12 residues. The CDR3 is CASSPRRNEQFF. As DNA, the CDR3 is TGTGCCAGCAGCCCCCGCCGCAATGAGCAGTTCTTC.

This clone was found a few times. The rearrangement joins TRBV20-1 to TRBJ2-7; D is undetermined. This CDR3 spans 11 amino acids. V lost 5 bases and J lost 4, with 9 bases in between. Germline values: CDR1 DFQATT, CDR2 SNEGSKA (reference sequence). The CDR3 loop reads CSAAPFYEQYF. In nucleotides, the CDR3 is TGCAGTGCTGCGCCGTTTTACGAGCAGTACTTC.

The rearrangement joins TRBV6-5 to TRBJ2-7; a weak D match, TRBD1 (6 bases). The CDR3 totals 13 residues. Trimming took off 5 bases at V and 7 bases at J, with 15 bases between the two ends. From germline, CDR1 is MNHEY and CDR2 SVGAGI. CDR3 in DNA: TGTGCCAGCAGTCCCTACCAGGGGAAGGAGCAGTACTTC. Translated, it gives CASSPYQGKEQYF.